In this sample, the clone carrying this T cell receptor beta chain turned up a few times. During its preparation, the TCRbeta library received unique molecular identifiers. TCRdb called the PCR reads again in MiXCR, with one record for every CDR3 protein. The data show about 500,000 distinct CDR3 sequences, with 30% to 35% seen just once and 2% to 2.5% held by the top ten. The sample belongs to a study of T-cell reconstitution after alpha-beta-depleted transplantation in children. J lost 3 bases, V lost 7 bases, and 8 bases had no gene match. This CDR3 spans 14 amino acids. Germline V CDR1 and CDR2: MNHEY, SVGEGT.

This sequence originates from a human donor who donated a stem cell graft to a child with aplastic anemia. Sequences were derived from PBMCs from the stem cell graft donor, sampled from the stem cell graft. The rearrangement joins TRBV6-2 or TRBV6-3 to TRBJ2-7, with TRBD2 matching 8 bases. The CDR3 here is CASTEGGTSYEQYV. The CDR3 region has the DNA TGTGCCAGCACCGAGGGGGGGACTAGCTACGAGCAGTACGTC.